These T cell receptor beta chains were read from a single sample in a study of T cell responses to AZD1222 COVID-19 vaccine. Measured with immunoSEQ multiplex PCR; TCRdb has only the in-frame clones, and not every one. The sample has 200,000 or so clones, 75% to 90% seen once. This material consisted of peripheral blood, taken on day 0 of MenACWY control vaccination. These receptors were taken from an adult in good health. CDR3s include the opening cysteine and the closing phenylalanine or tryptophan. Clone size appears in some rows only: once, few, many, or a class for an expanded clone.

clone size: NA; J gene: TRBJ2-5; V gene: TRBV15; CDR3 length: 15; CDR3 protein: CATSRDPGEVETQYF
clone size: NA; J gene: TRBJ2-2; V gene: TRBV27; CDR3 length: 16; CDR3 protein: CASSLWVAGVSGELFF
clone size: NA; J gene: TRBJ1-1; V gene: TRBV7-6; CDR3 length: 14; CDR3 protein: CASSEQGWNTEAFF
clone size: NA; J gene: TRBJ2-5; V gene: TRBV7-2; CDR3 length: 17; CDR3 protein: CASSLWGGATRQETQYF
clone size: NA; J gene: TRBJ1-2; V gene: TRBV7-8; CDR3 length: 13; CDR3 protein: CASSLASDTPYTF
clone size: NA; J gene: TRBJ1-1; V gene: TRBV5-1; CDR3 length: 13; CDR3 protein: CASSFSRGTEAFF
clone size: NA; J gene: TRBJ2-5; V gene: TRBV6-6; CDR3 length: 13; CDR3 protein: CASSWGRTETQYF
clone size: NA; J gene: TRBJ2-7; V gene: TRBV28; CDR3 length: 13; CDR3 protein: CASSPGQGFEQYF
clone size: NA; J gene: TRBJ2-5; V gene: TRBV28; CDR3 length: 13; CDR3 protein: CASRPSNQETQYF
clone size: NA; J gene: TRBJ1-6; V gene: TRBV30; CDR3 length: 14; CDR3 protein: CAWTHRGEGSPLHF
clone size: NA; J gene: TRBJ1-6; V gene: TRBV30; CDR3 length: 15; CDR3 protein: CAWSSDSPYNSPLHF
clone size: NA; J gene: TRBJ2-1; V gene: TRBV19; CDR3 length: 15; CDR3 protein: CASSMDGGRVGEQFF
clone size: NA; J gene: TRBJ2-5; V gene: TRBV12-3/TRBV12-4; CDR3 length: 13; CDR3 protein: CASSLGLQWTQYF
clone size: NA; J gene: TRBJ1-2; V gene: TRBV19; CDR3 length: 13; CDR3 protein: CASSIDSAYGYTF
clone size: NA; J gene: TRBJ1-2; V gene: TRBV7-8; CDR3 length: 19; CDR3 protein: CASSPQADSQGTFGYGYTF
clone size: NA; J gene: TRBJ2-7; V gene: TRBV5-8; CDR3 length: 17; CDR3 protein: CASSLVSFPHSSYEQYF
clone size: NA; J gene: TRBJ2-7; V gene: TRBV5-1; CDR3 length: 15; CDR3 protein: CASSSGTSGGPGQYF
clone size: NA; J gene: TRBJ2-1; V gene: TRBV7-9; CDR3 length: 12; CDR3 protein: CASSLDYNEQFF
clone size: NA; J gene: TRBJ1-4; V gene: TRBV29-1; CDR3 length: 14; CDR3 protein: CSAGAQGTNEKLFF
clone size: NA; J gene: TRBJ2-1; V gene: TRBV24-1; CDR3 length: 14; CDR3 protein: CATSDFRTSNEQFF
clone size: NA; J gene: TRBJ2-3; V gene: TRBV6-4; CDR3 length: 15; CDR3 protein: CASSDSPNSLSTQYF
clone size: NA; J gene: TRBJ2-7; V gene: TRBV5-8; CDR3 length: 18; CDR3 protein: CASSLGTGTVVGNHEQYF
clone size: medium-sized; J gene: TRBJ2-1; V gene: TRBV7-2; CDR3 length: 15; CDR3 protein: CASSQGSGAYNEQFF
clone size: NA; J gene: TRBJ2-4; V gene: TRBV7-9; CDR3 length: 13; CDR3 protein: CATTVGAGNIQYF
clone size: NA; J gene: TRBJ1-2; V gene: TRBV19; CDR3 length: 13; CDR3 protein: CASTPPGLYGYTF
clone size: NA; J gene: TRBJ1-3; V gene: TRBV6-5; CDR3 length: 14; CDR3 protein: CASSPWRSGNTIYF
clone size: NA; J gene: TRBJ2-5; V gene: TRBV11-2; CDR3 length: 14; CDR3 protein: CASSFWRHAETQYF
clone size: NA; J gene: TRBJ2-1; V gene: TRBV18; CDR3 length: 14; CDR3 protein: CASSLSGGYNEQFF
clone size: NA; J gene: TRBJ1-2; V gene: TRBV19; CDR3 length: 14; CDR3 protein: CASSPLQGGYGYTF
clone size: NA; J gene: TRBJ2-1; V gene: TRBV6-1; CDR3 length: 14; CDR3 protein: CASSLDGSYNEQFF
clone size: NA; J gene: TRBJ1-4; V gene: TRBV11-2; CDR3 length: 15; CDR3 protein: CASSYNGATNEKLFF
clone size: once; J gene: TRBJ2-7; V gene: TRBV5-6; CDR3 length: 16; CDR3 protein: CASSLFPSGSSYEQYF
clone size: NA; J gene: TRBJ2-5; V gene: TRBV10-3; CDR3 length: 13; CDR3 protein: CAISETRQETQYF
clone size: NA; J gene: TRBJ2-1; V gene: TRBV15; CDR3 length: 18; CDR3 protein: CATSRDRAAGVGYNEQFF
clone size: NA; J gene: TRBJ2-1; V gene: TRBV29-1; CDR3 length: 16; CDR3 protein: CSVEELRRTSGRSQFF
clone size: NA; J gene: TRBJ1-3; V gene: TRBV19; CDR3 length: 14; CDR3 protein: CASSMAESGNTIYF
clone size: NA; J gene: TRBJ2-7; V gene: TRBV12-5; CDR3 length: 12; CDR3 protein: CASADRGYEQYF